Reported below is one T cell receptor beta chain. Its antigen is not identified. Terminally differentiated effector memory CD45RA+ cells were excluded from the naive CD8 cells, which were CD45RO-negative and positively selected for CCR7. Clones were sequenced by immunoSEQ multiplex PCR, and TCRdb holds only the in-frame ones, with some missing. The profile covers roughly 590,000 clones, with nearly 97% appearing a single time and roughly 0.1% taken by the ten largest. The CDR3 sequence is 13 residues long. V lost 4 bases to trimming and J lost 3 bases, with 9 bases between them. Per the germline V gene, CDR1 is SGHTA and CDR2 is FQGNSA. The sample belongs to a study of shared clonotypes between healthy human individuals. Overall study findings and caveats: Compared with clonotypes that all four donors shared, non-shared clonotypes had lower generation probabilities.

The TCR sequence derives from a woman between 25 and 40 years old in good health. This chain joins TRBV7-2 and TRBJ1-1, with a weak D call TRBD1 (5 bases). Input material: naive CD8+ T cells sorted from blood. CDR3 DNA sequence: TGTGCCAGCAGCTCTGGGGCCTACACTGAAGCTTTCTTT. This translates into CASSSGAYTEAFF.